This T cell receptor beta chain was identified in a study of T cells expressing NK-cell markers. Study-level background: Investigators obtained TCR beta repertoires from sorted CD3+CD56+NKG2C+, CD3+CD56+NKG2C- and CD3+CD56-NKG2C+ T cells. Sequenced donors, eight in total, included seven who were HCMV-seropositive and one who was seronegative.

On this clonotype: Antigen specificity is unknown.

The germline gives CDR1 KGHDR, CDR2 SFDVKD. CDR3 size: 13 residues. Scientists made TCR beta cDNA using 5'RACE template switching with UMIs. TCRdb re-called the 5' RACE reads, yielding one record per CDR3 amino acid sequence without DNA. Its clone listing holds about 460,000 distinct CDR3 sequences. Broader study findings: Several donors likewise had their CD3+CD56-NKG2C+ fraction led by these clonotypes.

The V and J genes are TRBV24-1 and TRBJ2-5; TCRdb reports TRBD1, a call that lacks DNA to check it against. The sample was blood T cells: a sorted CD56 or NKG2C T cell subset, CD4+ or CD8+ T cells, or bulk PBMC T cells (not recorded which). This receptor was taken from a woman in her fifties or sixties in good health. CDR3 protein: CATAGGPQETQYF.